What follows is one T cell receptor (beta chain) and its context. This specimen comes from a study of blood T cell repertoires in COVID-19. Repertoires were generated with immunoSEQ multiplex PCR, while TCRdb's copy carries only in-frame clones and drops some. The profile shows 210,000 or so clones, about four fifths of them singletons. Trimming cost V 7 bases and J 7 bases; bases outside gene matches: 6. CDR1 and CDR2 (germline): SQVTM, ANQGSEA. The CDR3 has 13 residues. This chain connects TRBV29-1 to TRBJ2-7; TRBD2 matches 14 bases. Input material: peripheral blood. This receptor was obtained from a woman aged 80 or older with acute or convalescent COVID-19. The CDR3 bases are TGCAGCGCCGGGACTAGCGGGAGTGGAGAGCAGTACTTC. Protein product: CSAGTSGSGEQYF.